One and the same sample provided the 18 T cell receptor beta chains below, sequenced in a study of breast tumors, draining lymph nodes, adjacent tissues. A single record per CDR3 protein comes from TCRdb applying MiXCR to the multiplex PCR reads. The repertoire holds some 230,000 distinct CDR3 sequences, with 30% to 35% as singletons. The lymph nodes were axillary draining lymph nodes from breast cancer patients. Specimen: axillary lymph node tissue. Receptors originate from a female donor with breast cancer. Some clones in this sample may be carry-over from other donors' samples.

A remark on this clonotype: A much larger clone is a single base away; this may be a read error. The chain couples TRBV20-1 to TRBJ2-1, with 9 positions matching TRBD2. The V and J ends lost 6 bases and 6 bases, in that order; junction bases with no gene match: 12. Germline lookup yields CDR1 DFQATT and CDR2 SNEGSKA (reference sequence). The CDR3 loop spans 15 amino acids. CDR3: CSARGLAGNSNEQFF. CDR3 nucleotide sequence: TGCAGTGCCCGAGGTCTAGCGGGAAACTCCAATGAGCAGTTCTTC.

This clonotype has more than one count but fewer than ten. A read error may be the cause here, since a much bigger clone is one base away. The J gene is TRBJ2-1, the V gene TRBV7-2; TRBD2 matches 13 bases. V gave up 8 bases and J gave up 8 bases; unmatched junction bases: 9. Germline V gene lookup returns CDR1 SGHTA and CDR2 FQGNSA. CDR3 length: 15 residues. The CDR3 sequence: CASGILAGGRDEQFF. The DNA of the CDR3 is TGTGCCAGCGGAATACTAGCGGGAGGGCGGGATGAGCAGTTCTTC.

This clonotype was detected only a few times. An end of the junction differs from the germline gene, which may be a read error. The chain carries TRBV6-5 and TRBJ1-3; D not resolved. Germline CDR1 reads MNHEY; CDR2 reads SVGAGI. This CDR3 contains 15 residues. The DNA for the CDR3 is TGTGCCAGCAGTCACTCGTTGGGCTCTGGAAACACCATATATTTT. Amino acid sequence: CASSHSLGSGNTIYF.

V is TRBV28 and J is TRBJ1-5; 7 bases fit TRBD1. This CDR3 is built from 15 residues. The germline V gene encodes CDR1 MDHEN and CDR2 SYDVKM. V lost 8 bases and J lost 2; bases outside the gene matches: 9. CDR3 sequence (DNA): TGTGCCAGCGGCAGCCCTGGACAGGGCAATCAGCCCCAGCATTTT. Protein product: CASGSPGQGNQPQHF. Using reference TRBV28 and TRBJ1-5 for the parts outside the CDR3, the full variable domain is DVKVTQSSRYLVKRTGEKVFLECVQDMDHENMFWYRQDPGLGLRLIYFSYDVKMKEKGDIPEGYSVSREKKERFSLILESASTNQTSMYLCASGSPGQGNQPQHFGDGTRLSIL.

The chain couples TRBV15 to TRBJ2-7; 7 nucleotides match TRBD2. V gave up 3 bases and J gave up 5 bases; unmatched junction bases: 10. The V gene's germline CDR1 is LNHNV and CDR2 YYDKDF (reference sequence). The CDR3 totals 15 residues. CDR3 DNA sequence: TGTGCCACCAGCAGCTCCTGGGAGGGGATAGACGAGCAGTACTTC. Its protein is CATSSSWEGIDEQYF.

This clonotype was seen repeatedly, ten times or more. This chain links TRBV19 with TRBJ2-7, with 7 positions matching TRBD1. The CDR3 runs to 14 residues. The V gene end was trimmed by 3 bases and the J gene end by 5 bases; junction bases not matched to a gene: 7. CDR1 is LNHDA and CDR2 is SQIVND in the germline V gene (reference sequence). CDR3 region: CASSISQGDHEQYF. In DNA form, the CDR3 reads TGTGCCAGTAGTATTAGTCAGGGGGATCACGAGCAGTACTTC. Supplemented by reference TRBV19 and TRBJ2-7, the full variable domain reads DGGITQSPKYLFRKEGQNVTLSCEQNLNHDAMYWYRQDPGQGLRLIYYSQIVNDFQKGDIAEGYSVSREKKESFPLTVTSAQKNPTAFYLCASSISQGDHEQYFGPGTRLTVT.

The chain has TRBV20-1 and TRBJ2-4; D remains ambiguous. V was cut by 6 bases and J by 0 bases, with 15 bases left in between. Looked up from germline, CDR1 is DFQATT and CDR2 is SNEGSKA (reference sequence). The CDR3 runs to 15 residues. Here the CDR3 DNA reads TGCAGTGCCAAGACACCGAGCCTAGCCAAAAACATTCAGTACTTC. It specifies CSAKTPSLAKNIQYF.

This clonotype showed up many times. V gene TRBV29-1 combines with J gene TRBJ1-2; D unclear. In germline, CDR1 is SQVTM, CDR2 ANQGSEA. The CDR3 has 11 amino acids. V was clipped by 2 bases and J by 8 bases, with 9 bases between them. The CDR3 reads CSVETVTGYTF. CDR3 sequence (DNA): TGCAGCGTTGAAACGGTTACCGGCTACACCTTC.

CDR3 in amino acids: CASSAGGQYTDTQYF. The CDR3 DNA follows: TGTGCCAGCAGTGCGGGGGGGCAATACACAGATACGCAGTATTTT. The rearrangement uses TRBV6-5 and TRBJ2-3, with 9 bases matching TRBD2. Trimming removed 5 bases from V and 2 bases from J; junction bases left unmatched: 5. CDR1 is MNHEY, CDR2 SVGAGI, per germline. The CDR3 totals 15 residues.

Concerning this clonotype itself: A much bigger clone sits one base away, suggesting this may be a read error. V is TRBV5-5 and J is TRBJ1-2; TRBD1 agrees at 7 bases. Germline V gene lookup returns CDR1 SGHKS and CDR2 YYEKEE (reference sequence). The V segment lost 4 bases and the J segment 11 bases; nucleotides outside the gene matches: 5. The CDR3 is 11 amino acids. The DNA of the CDR3 is TGTGCCAGCAGCAGGACAGGACCTTACACCTTC. Amino acids: CASSRTGPYTF.

V and J are TRBV6-2 or TRBV6-3 and TRBJ1-4, with 7 positions matching TRBD1. CDR1 and CDR2 from the germline V gene are MNHEY and SVGEGT. Losses at the gene ends were 4 bases for V and 0 bases for J; bases not matched to a gene: 8. The CDR3 runs 17 residues. CDR3 DNA: TGTGCCAGCAGTTCGGGACAGCGGAAATCAACTAATGAAAAACTGTTTTTT. Amino acids: CASSSGQRKSTNEKLFF.

This clonotype was counted many times. This sequence joins TRBV6-5 and TRBJ1-6; D is undetermined. Germline V gene lookup returns CDR1 MNHEY and CDR2 SVGAGI. V gave up 2 bases and J gave up 7 bases, with 12 bases separating them. The CDR3 is 15 residues long. The CDR3 is CASSYGSGRNSPLHF. CDR3 nucleotides: TGTGCCAGCAGTTACGGATCGGGTCGGAATTCACCCCTCCACTTT.

A word on this clonotype: A read error may be the cause here, since a much bigger clone is one base away. The V call is TRBV5-6, the J call TRBJ2-7; TRBD1 aligns across 7 bases. This CDR3 spans 14 amino acids. The germline V gene has CDR1 SGHDT and CDR2 YYEEEE. The V gene end was trimmed by 5 bases and the J gene end by 6 bases; junction bases not matched to a gene: 11. The CDR3 is CASSPLKGAGEQYF. The CDR3 DNA sequence: TGTGCCAGCAGTCCCCTTAAGGGGGCAGGCGAGCAGTACTTC.

Regarding this clonotype: With a much larger clone just one base away, this may be a read error. The chain uses TRBV7-8 and TRBJ1-3; 10 bases are a match to TRBD1. Germline V gene sequence: CDR1 SGHVS, CDR2 FQNEAQ. The CDR3 runs 17 residues. V dropped 1 base and J dropped 11; count of bases not matched to a gene: 14. The chain's CDR3 is CASSLVTGGHSGSPIYF. CDR3 nucleotides: TGTGCCAGCAGCTTAGTGACAGGGGGCCACTCTGGAAGCCCCATATATTTT.

As regards this clonotype: A much larger clone sits a single nucleotide away, making a read error possible. This chain links TRBV7-9 with TRBJ1-3; 10 bases agree with TRBD1. Germline assignment: CDR1 SEHNR and CDR2 FQNEAQ (reference sequence). The CDR3 is made up of 16 amino acids. In DNA, the CDR3 is TGTGCCAGCAGCTTCGGACAGGGGGGGGGTAGAAACACCCTATATTTT. Its translation is CASSFGQGGGRNTLYF.

The chain recombines TRBV10-3 with TRBJ1-6; tentatively, D is TRBD1 (6 bases). The CDR3 spans 15 residues. Trimming cost V 2 bases and J 8 bases, with 13 bases left between them. Germline V gene lookup returns CDR1 ENHRY and CDR2 SYGVKD. The CDR3 DNA sequence: TGTGCCATCAGTGAGGGCGGGGGCTCTGATTCACCCCTCCACTTT. This codes for CAISEGGGSDSPLHF.

This clonotype was found once. The chain has TRBV15 and TRBJ2-2; possibly TRBD2 for D (6 bases). This CDR3 region has 13 residues. Germline CDR1 and CDR2: LNHNV and YYDKDF (reference sequence). Trimming left V 6 bases short and J 2 bases short, with 7 bases between. CDR3 DNA sequence: TGTGCCACCAGGGAGGGAAACACCGGGGAGCTGTTTTTT. Translated: CATREGNTGELFF.

Notes on this clonotype: One end of the junction varies from germline; a read error may be responsible. The V and J genes are TRBV6-5 and TRBJ1-5; 7 positions match TRBD1. The CDR3 sequence is 16 residues long. Germline loops: CDR1 MNHEY, CDR2 SVGAGI. CDR3 nucleotide sequence: TGTGCCAGCAGTCACTCGACAGGGTGGGTGGGAGAGACCCAGCATTTT. This translates into CASSHSTGWVGETQHF.